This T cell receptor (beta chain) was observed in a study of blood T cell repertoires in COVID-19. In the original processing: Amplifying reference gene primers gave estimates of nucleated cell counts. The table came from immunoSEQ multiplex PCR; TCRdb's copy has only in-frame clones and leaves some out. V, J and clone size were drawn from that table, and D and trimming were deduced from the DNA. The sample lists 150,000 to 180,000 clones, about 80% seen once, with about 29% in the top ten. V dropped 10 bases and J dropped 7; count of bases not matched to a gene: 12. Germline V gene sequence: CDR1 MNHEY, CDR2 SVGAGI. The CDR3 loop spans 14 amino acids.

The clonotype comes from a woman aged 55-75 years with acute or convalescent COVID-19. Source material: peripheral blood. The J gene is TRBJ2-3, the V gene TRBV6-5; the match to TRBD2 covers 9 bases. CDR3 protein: CATHSGGSPNTQYF. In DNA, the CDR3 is TGTGCCACGCATAGCGGGGGCTCCCCGAATACGCAGTATTTT.